This T cell receptor (beta chain) is drawn from a study of T cells of healthy individuals. The table lists this clonotype with a few counts. TCRdb called the 5' RACE reads again in MiXCR, with one record for every CDR3 protein. Of about 82,000 distinct CDR3 sequences in the sample, roughly 5.1% were seen once. Trimming left V 3 bases short and J 4 bases short, with 14 bases between. The CDR3 runs to 15 residues. The chain combines TRBV12-3 or TRBV12-4 with TRBJ2-3; D gene ambiguous. The sequence derives from a female donor in good health. The CDR3 region has the DNA TGTGCCAGCAGTTTGGGCCAGATACGTTCAGATACGCAGTATTTT. This gives the protein CASSLGQIRSDTQYF.